The next 23 T cell receptor beta chains were all read from a single sample in a study of cytomegalovirus exposure and HLA in healthy donors. The PCR ran on 60 Vbeta and 13 Jbeta primers. The method was immunoSEQ multiplex PCR; TCRdb's version includes in-frame clones alone and lacks a portion of them. The sample lists 97,000 or so clones; roughly 76% were seen once. The sample consisted of PBMCs. The source of these receptors is a man aged 45 to 65 in good health and CMV-seronegative.

V gene TRBV5-8 combines with J gene TRBJ2-3; unclear D gene. The germline CDR1 and CDR2 sequences are SGHTS and YDEGEE. Trimming took off 0 bases at V and 3 bases at J, with 14 bases between the two ends. CDR3 length: 16 amino acids. CDR3 in amino acids: CASSLGASAVTDTQYF. The CDR3 DNA sequence: TGTGCCAGCAGCTTGGGTGCGTCGGCGGTAACAGATACGCAGTATTTT.

The chain joins TRBV11-1 to TRBJ1-5, with 8 nucleotides matching TRBD1. Trimming at V came to 4 bases and at J to 3 bases, leaving 5 bases not matched to a gene. The CDR3 has 15 amino acids. The germline V gene encodes CDR1 SGHAT and CDR2 FQDESV (reference sequence). For the CDR3, the DNA is TGTGCCAGCAGCTATGGGACAGGCGTCAATCAGCCCCAGCATTTT. Its protein is CASSYGTGVNQPQHF.

This clone has a handful of counts. The chain links TRBV10-1 to TRBJ2-7; no reliable D call. The CDR3 contains 12 residues. Germline lookup yields CDR1 WNHNN and CDR2 SYGVQD (reference sequence). The V end was cut by 3 bases, the J end by 7 bases, with 10 bases between. CDR3 loop: CASSDRPGEQYF. CDR3 bases: TGCGCCAGCAGTGACCGACCAGGAGAGCAGTACTTC.

The CDR3 is CASSWGQGSTYEQYF. CDR3 nucleotide sequence: TGCGCCAGCAGCTGGGGACAGGGGTCCACCTACGAGCAGTACTTC. The chain links TRBV5-1 to TRBJ2-5, with 10 positions matching TRBD1. The J call may not be correct, given that the DNA end is closer to TRBJ2-7. Germline lookup yields CDR1 SGHRS and CDR2 YFSETQ. The CDR3 is 15 residues long.

The chain is built from TRBV19 and TRBJ1-1; D is ambiguous. The V end was cut by 6 bases, the J end by 2 bases, with 7 bases between. The germline CDR1 and CDR2 sequences are LNHDA and SQIVND (reference sequence). This CDR3 is built from 12 residues. The CDR3 here is CASRKHNTEAFF. CDR3 nucleotide sequence: TGTGCCAGTAGGAAACACAACACTGAAGCTTTCTTT.

Only a few counts were recorded for this clone. This chain joins TRBV4-3 and TRBJ2-1; D unclear. The length of the CDR3 is 13 residues. The V and J ends lost 3 bases and 7 bases respectively, with 10 bases between them. CDR1 is LGHNA and CDR2 is YSLEER in the germline V gene. The CDR3 spells CASSQGRMNEQFF. Here the CDR3 DNA reads TGCGCCAGCAGCCAGGGCAGGATGAATGAGCAGTTCTTC.

This clone appeared a single time. The chain employs TRBV9 and TRBJ2-7; D not certain. The CDR3 loop spans 15 amino acids. Per the germline V gene, CDR1 is SGDLS and CDR2 is YYNGEE. V dropped 0 bases and J dropped 1 base, with 11 bases sitting between them. The CDR3 region is CASSVAPGSSYEQYF. Here the CDR3 DNA reads TGTGCCAGCAGCGTAGCTCCAGGATCATCCTACGAGCAGTACTTC.

The chain links TRBV6-6 to TRBJ2-6, with D possibly being TRBD2 (5 bases). Trimming removed 9 bases from V and 3 bases from J, with 9 bases in between. The CDR3 spans 13 residues. Germline V gene sequence: CDR1 MNHNY, CDR2 SVGAGI (reference sequence). The DNA for the CDR3 is TGTGCCAGAGGGAGTGATGGGGCCAACGTCCTGACTTTC. This translates into CARGSDGANVLTF.

CDR3 sequence: CASSTQTGYNYGYTF. CDR3 DNA: TGTGCCAGCAGCACCCAGACGGGTTATAACTATGGCTACACCTTC. The chain carries TRBV5-8 and TRBJ1-2, with D unclear. CDR3 size: 15 residues. V was shortened by 4 bases and J by 1 base, with 14 bases between the two germline ends. The germline gives CDR1 SGHTS, CDR2 YDEGEE.

The chain carries TRBV5-1 and TRBJ2-3; no reliable D call. The CDR3 totals 14 residues. Trimming shortened V by 0 bases and J by 3 bases, and 8 bases separated the two germline ends. Germline CDR1 SGHRS, CDR2 YFSETQ. The CDR3 DNA reads TGCGCCAGCAGCTTGGCGGGTATTACAGATACGCAGTATTTT. Residues: CASSLAGITDTQYF.

The CDR3 DNA reads TGCGCCAGCAGCCAACTTTCTGCGGGAGGCTCCCAAGAGACCCAGTACTTC. This encodes CASSQLSAGGSQETQYF. The chain couples TRBV4-1 to TRBJ2-5, with 8 bases fitting TRBD2. The germline gives CDR1 MGHRA, CDR2 YSYEKL. V shed 2 bases and J 1 base; nucleotides not matched to a gene: 9. CDR3 size: 17 residues.

The chain carries TRBV27 and TRBJ1-1, with D maybe TRBD1 (6 bases). The germline V gene has CDR1 MNHEY and CDR2 SMNVEV (reference sequence). The CDR3 is 15 amino acids. V lost 6 bases to trimming and J lost 2 bases, with 16 bases between them. CDR3 DNA sequence: TGTGCCAGCAGATCGGGGGGGGCTAGTAACACTGAAGCTTTCTTT. Residues: CASRSGGASNTEAFF.

The chain links TRBV5-1 to TRBJ1-4; 8 nucleotides align to TRBD1. The CDR3 sequence is 18 residues long. J was trimmed by 6 bases and V by 1 base; bases with no gene match: 14. CDR1 is SGHRS, CDR2 YFSETQ, per germline. The CDR3 DNA reads TGCGCCAGCAGCTTGACCGTCTTCCAGGGGGCTCAGGATGAAAAACTGTTTTTT. This codes for CASSLTVFQGAQDEKLFF.

The chain employs TRBV5-1 and TRBJ2-1; TRBD1 agrees at 8 bases. The CDR3 runs 12 residues. In germline, CDR1 is SGHRS, CDR2 YFSETQ. The junction had 6 bases not matched to a gene; V was cut back by 1 base and J by 15 bases. CDR3 sequence reads: CASSLTGGSLFF. CDR3 bases: TGCGCCAGCAGCTTGACAGGGGGTTCCCTGTTCTTC. The full variable domain, rest sourced from reference TRBV5-1 and TRBJ2-1, is KAGVTQTPRYLIKTRGQQVTLSCSPISGHRSVSWYQQTPGQGLQFLFEYFSETQRNKGNFPGRFSGRQFSNSRSEMNVSTLELGDSALYLCASSLTGGSLFFGPGTRLTVL.

CDR3 region: CASRRGGTEAFF. Written as DNA, the CDR3 is TGTGCCAGCAGAAGGGGGGGCACTGAAGCTTTCTTT. The rearrangement uses TRBV27 and TRBJ1-1; weak D call: TRBD1 (6 bases). Looked up from germline, CDR1 is MNHEY and CDR2 is SMNVEV (reference sequence). This CDR3 spans 12 amino acids. Trimming shortened V by 6 bases and J by 4 bases, and 9 bases separated the two germline ends.

This clone was seen a handful of times. V usage is TRBV30 and J usage is TRBJ1-5; perhaps TRBD1 as D (5 bases). V was cut by 0 bases and J by 4 bases, with 16 bases left in between. Germline assignment: CDR1 GTSNPN and CDR2 SVGIG (reference sequence). This CDR3 comprises 16 residues. The CDR3: CAWSVPTGERNQPQHF. The CDR3, as DNA: TGTGCCTGGAGTGTACCAACGGGGGAGCGGAATCAGCCCCAGCATTTT.

The chain combines TRBV19 with TRBJ1-1; maybe TRBD1 (6 bases). V lost 9 bases and J 8 bases, leaving 31 bases between the germline ends. The germline V gene has CDR1 LNHDA and CDR2 SQIVND (reference sequence). This CDR3 has 17 residues. This CDR3 reads CASAKLGSGGWSPEAFF. The CDR3 coding sequence is TGTGCCAGCGCAAAATTAGGGAGTGGGGGCTGGTCCCCCGAAGCTTTCTTT.

The chain carries TRBV7-9 and TRBJ2-3; D may be TRBD2 (6 bases). Per the germline V gene, CDR1 is SEHNR and CDR2 is FQNEAQ (reference sequence). Trimming pared 5 bases from V and 2 bases from J, leaving 20 bases between. The CDR3 is 17 amino acids. CDR3 sequence: CASSGMGRDLYTDTQYF. For the CDR3, the DNA is TGTGCCAGCAGCGGAATGGGGCGGGACTTATACACAGATACGCAGTATTTT.

This clone was detected only a few times. The CDR3 region is CASSRQGSGVNTEAFF. CDR3 nucleotide sequence: TGTGCCAGCAGCCGCCAGGGCTCAGGGGTGAACACTGAAGCTTTCTTT. The chain carries TRBV6-6 and TRBJ1-1, with TRBD1 as a possible D gene (6 bases). From germline, CDR1 is MNHNY and CDR2 SVGAGI (reference sequence). Trimming stripped 6 bases from V and 0 bases from J, with 17 bases between. The CDR3 length is 16 residues.

Concerning this clone: One end of the junction fails to match germline, which may point to a read error. The J gene is TRBJ2-5, the V gene TRBV7-9; TRBD2 matches at 11 bases. CDR3 length: 17 residues. Looked up from germline, CDR1 is SEHNR and CDR2 is FQNEAQ (reference sequence). This CDR3 reads CSSSLLTSGAIQETQYF. Written as DNA, the CDR3 is TGTTCCAGCAGCTTATTGACTAGCGGGGCAATCCAAGAGACCCAGTACTTC.

V and J are TRBV4-1 and TRBJ2-2; TRBD1 agrees at 7 bases. The J segment lost 0 bases and the V segment lost 7 bases, leaving 8 bases of the junction unmatched. The CDR3 spans 16 residues. The germline CDR1 and CDR2 sequences are MGHRA and YSYEKL. CDR3 DNA: TGCGCCAGCAAACAGGGGTTGACAGCGAACACCGGGGAGCTGTTTTTT. It specifies CASKQGLTANTGELFF.

The V call is TRBV4-1, the J call TRBJ1-5, with D possibly TRBD1 on 5 matching bases. The V end was cut by 1 base, the J end by 1 base, with 14 bases between. Germline assignment: CDR1 MGHRA and CDR2 YSYEKL. The CDR3 loop spans 17 amino acids. CDR3 sequence reads: CASSQGGEGRSNQPQHF. CDR3 nucleotides: TGCGCCAGCAGCCAAGGTGGGGAGGGGAGAAGCAATCAGCCCCAGCATTTT.

This clone was detected a few times. The J gene is TRBJ1-1, the V gene TRBV4-2; D is unclear. Germline V lookup: CDR1 LGHNA, CDR2 YNFKEQ. Trimming took 5 bases from V and 5 from J, leaving 9 bases between them. CDR3 length equals 12 residues. CDR3 region: CASSSSGTEAFF. The CDR3 bases are TGTGCCAGCAGCTCCAGCGGGACTGAAGCTTTCTTT.